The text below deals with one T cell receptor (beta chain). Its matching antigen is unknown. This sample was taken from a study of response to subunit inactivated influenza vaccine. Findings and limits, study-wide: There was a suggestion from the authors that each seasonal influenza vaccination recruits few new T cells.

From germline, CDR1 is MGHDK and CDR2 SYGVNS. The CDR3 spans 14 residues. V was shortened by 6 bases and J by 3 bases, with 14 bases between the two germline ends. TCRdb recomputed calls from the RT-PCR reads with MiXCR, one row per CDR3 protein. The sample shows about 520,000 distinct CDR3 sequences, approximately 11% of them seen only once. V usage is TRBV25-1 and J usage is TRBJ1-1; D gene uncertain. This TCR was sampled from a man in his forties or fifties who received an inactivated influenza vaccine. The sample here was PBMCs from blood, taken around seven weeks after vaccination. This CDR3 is CASSQLGWDTEAFF. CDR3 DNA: TGTGCCAGCAGCCAACTCGGGTGGGACACTGAAGCTTTCTTT.